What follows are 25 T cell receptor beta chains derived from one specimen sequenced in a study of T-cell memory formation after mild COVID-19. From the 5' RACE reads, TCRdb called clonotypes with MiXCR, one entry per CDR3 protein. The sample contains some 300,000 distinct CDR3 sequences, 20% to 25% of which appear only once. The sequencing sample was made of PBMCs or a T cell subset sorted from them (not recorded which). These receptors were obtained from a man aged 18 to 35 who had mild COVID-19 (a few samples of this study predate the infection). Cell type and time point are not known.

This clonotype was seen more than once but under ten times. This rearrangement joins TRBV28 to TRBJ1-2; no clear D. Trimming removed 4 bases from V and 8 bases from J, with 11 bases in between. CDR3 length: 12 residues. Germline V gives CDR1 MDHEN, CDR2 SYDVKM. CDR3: CASSWTITGYTF. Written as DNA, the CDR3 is TGTGCCAGCAGTTGGACGATAACCGGCTACACCTTC.

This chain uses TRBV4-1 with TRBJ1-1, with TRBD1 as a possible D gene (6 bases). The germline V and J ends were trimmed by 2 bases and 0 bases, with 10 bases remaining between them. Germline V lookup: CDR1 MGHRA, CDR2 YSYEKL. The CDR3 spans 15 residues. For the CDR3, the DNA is TGCGCCAGCAGCCAACCCACAGGGTTGAACACTGAAGCTTTCTTT. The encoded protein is CASSQPTGLNTEAFF.

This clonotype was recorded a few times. CDR3 sequence reads: CASSSGTSGGEEQYV. CDR3 nucleotide sequence: TGCGCCAGCAGCTCTGGGACTAGCGGGGGCGAGGAGCAGTACGTC. The chain couples TRBV5-1 to TRBJ2-7, with 14 bases matching TRBD2. This CDR3 has 15 residues. Germline V gene lookup returns CDR1 SGHRS and CDR2 YFSETQ. V dropped 3 bases and J dropped 7; count of bases not matched to a gene: 6.

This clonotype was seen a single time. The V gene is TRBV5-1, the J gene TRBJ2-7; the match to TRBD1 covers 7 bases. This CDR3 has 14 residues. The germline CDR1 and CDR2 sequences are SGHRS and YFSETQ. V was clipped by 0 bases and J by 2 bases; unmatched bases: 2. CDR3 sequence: CASSLAQGTYEQYV. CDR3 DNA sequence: TGCGCCAGCAGCTTGGCACAGGGGACCTACGAGCAGTACGTC.

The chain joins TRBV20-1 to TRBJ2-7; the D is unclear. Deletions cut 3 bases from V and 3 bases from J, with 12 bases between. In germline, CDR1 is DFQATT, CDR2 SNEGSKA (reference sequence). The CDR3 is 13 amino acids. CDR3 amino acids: CSASTPADYEQYV. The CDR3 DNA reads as TGCAGTGCTAGTACTCCAGCCGACTACGAGCAGTACGTC.

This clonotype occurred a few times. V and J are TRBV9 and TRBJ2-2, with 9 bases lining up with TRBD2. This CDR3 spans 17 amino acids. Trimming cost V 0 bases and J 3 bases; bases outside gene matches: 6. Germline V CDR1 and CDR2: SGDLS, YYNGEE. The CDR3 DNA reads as TGTGCCAGCAGCGTAGGAGTTAGCGGGGGATACACCGGGGAGCTGTTTTTT. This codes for CASSVGVSGGYTGELFF.

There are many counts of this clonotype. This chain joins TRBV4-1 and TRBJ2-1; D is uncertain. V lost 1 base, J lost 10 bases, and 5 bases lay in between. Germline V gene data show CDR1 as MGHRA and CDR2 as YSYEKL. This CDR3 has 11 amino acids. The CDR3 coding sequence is TGCGCCAGCAGCCAAGTGGGGGAGCAGTTCTTC. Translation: CASSQVGEQFF.

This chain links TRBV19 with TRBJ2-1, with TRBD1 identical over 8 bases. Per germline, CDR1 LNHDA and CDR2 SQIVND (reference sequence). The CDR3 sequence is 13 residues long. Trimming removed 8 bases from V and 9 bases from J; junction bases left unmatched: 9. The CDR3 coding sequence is TGTGCCAGTCAACCCCAGGGGGCTGGTGAGCAGTTCTTC. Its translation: CASQPQGAGEQFF.

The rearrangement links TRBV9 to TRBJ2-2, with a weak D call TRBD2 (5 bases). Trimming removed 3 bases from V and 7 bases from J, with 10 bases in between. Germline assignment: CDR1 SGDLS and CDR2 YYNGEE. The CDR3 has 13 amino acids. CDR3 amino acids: CASSERAGGELFF. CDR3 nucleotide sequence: TGTGCCAGCAGCGAGAGGGCGGGCGGGGAGCTGTTTTTT.

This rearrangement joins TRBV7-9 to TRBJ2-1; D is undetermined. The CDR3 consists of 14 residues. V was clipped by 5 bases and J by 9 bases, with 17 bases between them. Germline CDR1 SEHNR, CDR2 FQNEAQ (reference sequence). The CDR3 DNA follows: TGTGCCAGCAGCCCAAGGGCAGACTCGGGTGAGCAGTTCTTC. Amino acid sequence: CASSPRADSGEQFF. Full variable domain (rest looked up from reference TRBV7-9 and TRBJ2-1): DTGVSQNPRHKITKRGQNVTFRCDPISEHNRLYWYRQTLGQGPEFLTYFQNEAQLEKSRLLSDRFSAERPKGSFSTLEIQRTEQGDSAMYLCASSPRADSGEQFFGPGTRLTVL.

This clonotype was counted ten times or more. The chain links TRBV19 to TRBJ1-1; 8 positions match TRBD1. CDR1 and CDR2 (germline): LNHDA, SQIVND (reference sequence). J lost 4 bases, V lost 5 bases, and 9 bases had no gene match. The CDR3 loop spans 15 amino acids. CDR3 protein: CASSAPRGPATEAFF. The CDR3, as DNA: TGTGCCAGTAGTGCGCCCAGGGGGCCGGCCACTGAAGCTTTCTTT.

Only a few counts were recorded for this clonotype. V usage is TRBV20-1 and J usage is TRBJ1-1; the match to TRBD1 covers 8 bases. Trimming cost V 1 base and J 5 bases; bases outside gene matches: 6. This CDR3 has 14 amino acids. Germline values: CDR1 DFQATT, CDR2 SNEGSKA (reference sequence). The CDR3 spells CSARAPGTGTEAFF. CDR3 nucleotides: TGCAGTGCTAGAGCCCCCGGGACAGGAACTGAAGCTTTCTTT.

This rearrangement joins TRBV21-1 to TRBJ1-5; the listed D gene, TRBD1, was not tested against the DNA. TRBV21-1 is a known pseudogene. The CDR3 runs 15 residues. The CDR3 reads CATELGTGSDQPQHF. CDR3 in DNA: TGTGCCACCGAGCTAGGGACAGGGTCTGATCAGCCCCAGCATTTT.

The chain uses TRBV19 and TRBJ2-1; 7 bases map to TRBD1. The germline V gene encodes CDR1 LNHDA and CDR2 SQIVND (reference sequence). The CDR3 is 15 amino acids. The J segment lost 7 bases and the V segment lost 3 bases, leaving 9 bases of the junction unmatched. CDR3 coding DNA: TGTGCCAGTAGTATTGAAGGGACAGACGCAAATGAGCAGTTCTTC. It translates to CASSIEGTDANEQFF.

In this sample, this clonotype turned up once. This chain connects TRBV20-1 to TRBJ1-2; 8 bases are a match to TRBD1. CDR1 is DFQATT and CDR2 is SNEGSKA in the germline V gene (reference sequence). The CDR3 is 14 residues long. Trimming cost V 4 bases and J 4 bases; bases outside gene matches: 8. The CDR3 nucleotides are TGCAGTGCTACGGGGCAGGGGGCCGGCTATGGCTACACCTTC. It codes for CSATGQGAGYGYTF.

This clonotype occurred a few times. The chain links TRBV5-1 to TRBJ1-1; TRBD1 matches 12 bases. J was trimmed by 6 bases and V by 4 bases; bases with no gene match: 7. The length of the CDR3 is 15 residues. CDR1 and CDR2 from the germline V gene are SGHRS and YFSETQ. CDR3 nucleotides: TGCGCCAGCAGCGCGGGACAGGGGGCGGTGGCTGAAGCTTTCTTT. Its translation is CASSAGQGAVAEAFF.

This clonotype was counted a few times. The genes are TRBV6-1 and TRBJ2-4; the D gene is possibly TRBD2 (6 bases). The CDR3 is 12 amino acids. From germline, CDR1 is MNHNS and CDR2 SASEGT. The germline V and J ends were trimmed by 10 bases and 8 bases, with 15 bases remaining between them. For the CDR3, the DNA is TGTGCCACCCGGACCCCGGGAGACATTCAGTACTTC. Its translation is CATRTPGDIQYF.

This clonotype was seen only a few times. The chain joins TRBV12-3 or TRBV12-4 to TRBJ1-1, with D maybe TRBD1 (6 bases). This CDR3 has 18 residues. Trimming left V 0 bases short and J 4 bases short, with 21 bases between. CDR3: CASSLAPLGHRSGTEAFF. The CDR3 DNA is TGTGCCAGCAGTTTAGCGCCTCTGGGACACCGATCCGGCACTGAAGCTTTCTTT.

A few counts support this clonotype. The CDR3 sequence is CASSPYRNTGELFF. CDR3 nucleotides: TGTGCCAGCTCACCCTATAGGAACACCGGGGAGCTGTTTTTT. The gene calls are TRBV18 and TRBJ2-2, with D hard to call. The V end was cut by 3 bases, the J end by 1 base, with 6 bases between. The CDR3 is 14 residues long. The germline V gene has CDR1 KGHSH and CDR2 LQKENI.

The CDR3 DNA reads TGTGCCAGCAGTTTAGACAGGGGATTCTACGAGCAGTACTTC. Encoded protein: CASSLDRGFYEQYF. V and J are TRBV28 and TRBJ2-7, with TRBD1 identical over 8 bases. Unmatched junction bases numbered 3, after V lost 2 bases and J lost 3 bases. The CDR3 has 14 amino acids. Germline loops: CDR1 MDHEN, CDR2 SYDVKM.

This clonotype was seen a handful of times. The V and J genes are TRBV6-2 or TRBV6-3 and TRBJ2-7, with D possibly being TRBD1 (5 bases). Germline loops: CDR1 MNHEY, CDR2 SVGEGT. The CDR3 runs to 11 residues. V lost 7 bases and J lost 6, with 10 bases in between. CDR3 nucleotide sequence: TGTGCCAGCACCCAGGGTACCGAGCAGTACTTC. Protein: CASTQGTEQYF.

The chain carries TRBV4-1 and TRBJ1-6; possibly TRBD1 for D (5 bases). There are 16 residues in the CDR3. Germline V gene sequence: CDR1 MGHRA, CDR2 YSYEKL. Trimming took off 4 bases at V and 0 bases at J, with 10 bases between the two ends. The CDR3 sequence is CASSRGESSYNSPLHF. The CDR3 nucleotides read TGCGCCAGCAGCCGAGGGGAGAGCTCCTATAATTCACCCCTCCACTTT.

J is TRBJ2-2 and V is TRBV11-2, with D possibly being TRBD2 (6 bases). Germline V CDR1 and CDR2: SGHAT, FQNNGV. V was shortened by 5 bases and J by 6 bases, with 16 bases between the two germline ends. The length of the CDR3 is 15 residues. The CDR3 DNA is TGTGCCAGCAGCCCCCGACTAGTCGAGGCCGGGGAGCTGTTTTTT. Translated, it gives CASSPRLVEAGELFF.

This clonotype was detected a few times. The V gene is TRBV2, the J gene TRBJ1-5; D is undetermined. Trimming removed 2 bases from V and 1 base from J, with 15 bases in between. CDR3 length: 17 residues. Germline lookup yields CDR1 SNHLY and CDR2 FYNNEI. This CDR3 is CASSEYGPEVSNQPQHF. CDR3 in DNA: TGTGCCAGCAGTGAATATGGACCCGAGGTGAGCAATCAGCCCCAGCATTTT.

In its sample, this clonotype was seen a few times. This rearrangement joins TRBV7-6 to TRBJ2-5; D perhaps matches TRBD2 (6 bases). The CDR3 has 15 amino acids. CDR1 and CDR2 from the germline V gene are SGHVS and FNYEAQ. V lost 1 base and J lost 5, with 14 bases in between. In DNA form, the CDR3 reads TGTGCCAGCAGCTTAGTGACGCGGGGTCGGGAGACCCAGTACTTC. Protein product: CASSLVTRGRETQYF.